One sample yielded the 28 T cell receptor beta chains listed below, sequenced in a study of Graves' ophthalmopathy and Graves' hyperthyroidism. Scientists amplified the TCR beta CDR3 regions from RNA transcripts. After a first-round RT-PCR with HTBI primers, a second-round multiplex PCR was run. TCRdb itself ran the multiplex PCR reads through MiXCR, one entry per CDR3 protein. The data show more than 550,000 distinct CDR3 sequences, with about two fifths seen just once and under 3.5% held by the top ten. The sequencing input was peripheral blood. These receptors were obtained from an adult man with Graves' ophthalmopathy.

This chain uses TRBV19 with TRBJ1-4, with 8 bases matching TRBD1. The V segment lost 6 bases and the J segment 7 bases; nucleotides outside the gene matches: 7. There are 14 residues in the CDR3. Germline lookup yields CDR1 LNHDA and CDR2 SQIVND (reference sequence). The CDR3 loop reads CASRQAGGGEKLFF. For the CDR3, the DNA is TGTGCCAGTAGGCAAGCAGGGGGCGGTGAAAAACTGTTTTTT.

The gene calls are TRBV19 and TRBJ2-3; TRBD2 aligns across 7 bases. This CDR3 has 17 amino acids. CDR1 LNHDA and CDR2 SQIVND come from the germline V gene (reference sequence). V was pared by 4 bases and J by 2 bases, with 12 bases of the junction left unmatched. CDR3: CASSTWDYQAYTDTQYF. The DNA for the CDR3 is TGTGCCAGTAGTACGTGGGACTATCAAGCCTACACAGATACGCAGTATTTT.

There are a few counts of this clonotype. This chain uses TRBV5-4 with TRBJ2-7, with 7 bases identical to TRBD2. The germline gives CDR1 SGHNT, CDR2 YYREEE (reference sequence). The CDR3 spans 14 residues. The ends lost 0 bases at V and 3 bases at J; junction bases unmatched: 3. CDR3: CASSLGIAGYEQYF. The CDR3 nucleotides read TGTGCCAGCAGCTTGGGGATAGCGGGCTACGAGCAGTACTTC.

The chain combines TRBV10-3 with TRBJ2-5, with 9 bases identical to TRBD1. Germline V lookup: CDR1 ENHRY, CDR2 SYGVKD. CDR3 length: 16 residues. The V and J ends lost 2 bases and 4 bases, in that order; junction bases with no gene match: 8. The CDR3 nucleotides read TGTGCCATCAGTGAGCCTGGACAGGGGAGGTCAGAGACCCAGTACTTC. This encodes CAISEPGQGRSETQYF.

This clonotype was observed at least ten times. The genes are TRBV10-3 and TRBJ1-5; D remains ambiguous. Germline loops: CDR1 ENHRY, CDR2 SYGVKD. The ends were cut back, 0 bases at V and 0 bases at J, with 3 bases in the middle. CDR3 size: 14 residues. CDR3 sequence (DNA): TGTGCCATCAGTGAGTCCGGTAGCAATCAGCCCCAGCATTTT. Residues: CAISESGSNQPQHF.

In its sample, this clonotype was seen a few times. The V gene is TRBV12-3 or TRBV12-4, the J gene TRBJ2-2; D uncertain. The CDR3 spans 15 residues. In DNA form, the CDR3 reads TGTGCTAGTGGCGAACGGTCGGCGAACACCGGGGAGCTGTTTTTT. Translation gives CASGERSANTGELFF.

The chain couples TRBV18 to TRBJ2-7; D might be TRBD2 (6 bases). Germline assignment: CDR1 KGHSH and CDR2 LQKENI. With 0 bases removed from V and 2 bases from J, the gap between germline ends came to 11 bases. This CDR3 spans 15 amino acids. The DNA for the CDR3 is TGTGCCAGCTCACCACCGGGACTTGGACCCTACGAGCAGTACTTC. Translated: CASSPPGLGPYEQYF.

This clonotype was seen many times. The V gene is TRBV10-3, the J gene TRBJ1-5; D is possibly TRBD1 (6 bases). Trimming left V 1 base short and J 6 bases short, with 10 bases between. The germline CDR1 and CDR2 sequences are ENHRY and SYGVKD. The CDR3 covers 14 residues. The CDR3 here is CAISEWGGSQPQHF. CDR3 sequence (DNA): TGTGCCATCAGTGAGTGGGGGGGCTCTCAGCCCCAGCATTTT.

This clonotype occurred a few times. Sequence at one end of the junction differs from germline and may be a read error. This chain joins TRBV10-3 and TRBJ1-2; D may be TRBD1 (5 bases). The CDR3 spans 15 residues. The germline V gene encodes CDR1 ENHRY and CDR2 SYGVKD. The CDR3 region has the DNA TGTGCCAGCAGTTTGGAGGGACCACACGATGCGGGCTACACCTTC. As protein: CASSLEGPHDAGYTF.

This clonotype was seen only once. This could be a read error, since a much larger clone is one nucleotide away. The chain links TRBV19 to TRBJ2-5, with 8 bases lining up with TRBD2. The CDR3 totals 13 residues. Looked up from germline, CDR1 is LNHDA and CDR2 is SQIVND (reference sequence). This CDR3 reads CATSTSAQESQYF. The CDR3 DNA reads TGTGCCACCTCGACTAGCGCCCAAGAGAGCCAGTACTTC. Complete variable domain (other parts from reference TRBV19 and TRBJ2-5): DGGITQSPKYLFRKEGQNVTLSCEQNLNHDAMYWYRQDPGQGLRLIYYSQIVNDFQKGDIAEGYSVSREKKESFPLTVTSAQKNPTAFYLCATSTSAQESQYFGPGTRLLVL.

The chain is built from TRBV2 and TRBJ1-5; 7 bases align to TRBD1. Per the germline V gene, CDR1 is SNHLY and CDR2 is FYNNEI. The trim removed 6 bases at V and 5 bases at J, leaving 13 bases unmatched. This CDR3 spans 16 amino acids. The CDR3 DNA is TGTGCCAGCAGGATGGACAGGCCGAGGGCGTATCAGCCCCAGCATTTT. This codes for CASRMDRPRAYQPQHF.

The table lists this clonotype with a few counts. Germline and junction disagree at one end, which may indicate a read error. The chain has TRBV10-3 and TRBJ2-7, with 8 bases identical to TRBD1. CDR3 size: 14 residues. Germline loops: CDR1 ENHRY, CDR2 SYGVKD. As DNA, the CDR3 is TGTGCCAGCAGTTACTTGCAGGGGGCTTACGAGCAGTACTTC. Its protein is CASSYLQGAYEQYF.

The chain links TRBV5-1 to TRBJ1-2, with D unresolved. This CDR3 is built from 11 residues. Germline CDR1 reads SGHRS; CDR2 reads YFSETQ. CDR3 coding DNA: TGCGACACAGCTTTCGGCTATGGCTACACCTTC. This codes for CDTAFGYGYTF.

This clonotype turned up a few times. The rearrangement joins TRBV5-1 to TRBJ2-7; 8 nucleotides line up with TRBD1. CDR1 and CDR2 from the germline V gene are SGHRS and YFSETQ. With V trimmed by 3 bases and J by 5 bases, 10 bases remained unmatched. The CDR3 spans 15 residues. The CDR3 DNA is TGCGCCAGCAGCTCTTATTCGACAGGGGCCCACGAGCAGTACTTC. Protein sequence: CASSSYSTGAHEQYF. The full variable domain, its missing parts supplied by reference TRBV5-1 and TRBJ2-7, is KAGVTQTPRYLIKTRGQQVTLSCSPISGHRSVSWYQQTPGQGLQFLFEYFSETQRNKGNFPGRFSGRQFSNSRSEMNVSTLELGDSALYLCASSSYSTGAHEQYFGPGTRLTVT.

At least ten counts were recorded for this clonotype. J is TRBJ1-2 and V is TRBV7-9, with 8 bases aligning to TRBD1. The CDR3 sequence is 14 residues long. Trimming at V came to 6 bases and at J to 9 bases, leaving 12 bases not matched to a gene. Germline V lookup: CDR1 SEHNR, CDR2 FQNEAQ (reference sequence). CDR3 amino acids: CASRSDRAVMSYTF. The CDR3 DNA follows: TGTGCCAGCAGGTCGGACAGGGCGGTAATGAGCTACACCTTC.

This clonotype was seen many times. The CDR3 DNA is TGTGCCACCAGTGGGGGCTACGAAGAGACCCAGTACTTC. This translates into CATSGGYEETQYF. The chain couples TRBV24-1 to TRBJ2-5, with D tentatively TRBD1 (5 bases). From germline, CDR1 is KGHDR and CDR2 SFDVKD. V was trimmed by 5 bases and J by 3 bases, leaving 9 bases between them. The CDR3 runs 13 residues.

The chain recombines TRBV20-1 with TRBJ1-2; 10 bases line up with TRBD1. Germline trimming cut 6 bases from V and 0 bases from J; bases unmatched to any gene: 22. This CDR3 spans 20 amino acids. Germline CDR1 is DFQATT and CDR2 is SNEGSKA (reference sequence). CDR3 bases: TGCAGTGCCCCCCGGGGGCCCCCTGGGGGACAGGGGCTAGCTAACTATGGCTACACCTTC. As protein: CSAPRGPPGGQGLANYGYTF.

On this clonotype itself: One junction end disagrees with the germline gene, perhaps due to a read error. The V gene is TRBV10-3, the J gene TRBJ1-2; TRBD1 is a possible D gene (5 bases). The CDR3 runs 14 residues. The germline gives CDR1 ENHRY, CDR2 SYGVKD. DNA of the CDR3: TGTGCCATCAGTGAGTCTGCGGACAATCTGGCTTCGGACTTC. The encoded protein is CAISESADNLASDF.

This sequence joins TRBV9 and TRBJ1-2; no reliable D call. The CDR3 consists of 15 residues. V lost 4 bases, J lost 0 bases, and 13 bases lay in between. Germline V gene data show CDR1 as SGDLS and CDR2 as YYNGEE. The CDR3 here is CASSQTGSPNYGYTF. The CDR3 DNA reads TGTGCCAGCAGCCAAACTGGATCGCCTAACTATGGCTACACCTTC.

Concerning this clonotype: One end of the junction does not line up with germline, which may come from a read error. The J gene is TRBJ2-7, the V gene TRBV10-3, with 8 bases aligning to TRBD2. In germline, CDR1 is ENHRY, CDR2 SYGVKD. The CDR3 is made up of 16 amino acids. CDR3 region: CASSEARSSGAYEQYF. The CDR3 nucleotides are TGTGCCAGCAGTGAAGCGCGAAGTAGCGGGGCTTACGAGCAGTACTTC.

The V call is TRBV2, the J call TRBJ2-5; unclear D gene. The germline gives CDR1 SNHLY, CDR2 FYNNEI. V was shortened by 4 bases and J by 0 bases, with 9 bases between the two germline ends. The length of the CDR3 is 14 residues. CDR3 protein: CASSGFAYQETQYF. CDR3 DNA sequence: TGTGCCAGCAGTGGGTTTGCGTACCAAGAGACCCAGTACTTC. Based on the CDR3 plus reference TRBV2 and TRBJ2-5, the full variable domain is EPEVTQTPSHQVTQMGQEVILRCVPISNHLYFYWYRQILGQKVEFLVSFYNNEISEKSEIFDDQFSVERPDGSNFTLKIRSTKLEDSAMYFCASSGFAYQETQYFGPGTRLLVL.

The chain employs TRBV11-3 and TRBJ2-7, with 9 bases identical to TRBD2. Germline V gene lookup returns CDR1 SGHNT and CDR2 YENEEA. The CDR3 has 14 residues. V lost 3 bases, J lost 6 bases, and 6 bases stayed unmatched. This CDR3 is CASSFGGRASEQYF. The CDR3 DNA follows: TGTGCCAGCAGCTTCGGCGGGAGGGCCAGCGAGCAGTACTTC.

Ten or more counts support this clonotype. The rearrangement uses TRBV25-1 and TRBJ1-2, with TRBD1 as a possible D gene (5 bases). The CDR3 is 15 residues long. Germline CDR1 is MGHDK and CDR2 is SYGVNS. V was cut by 3 bases and J by 9 bases, with 20 bases left in between. The CDR3 sequence is CASSDQGRETFSYTF. CDR3 in DNA: TGTGCCAGCAGTGACCAAGGCAGGGAGACATTTAGCTACACCTTC.

Here the CDR3 reads CASTPSGTGANNSPLHF. The CDR3 DNA reads TGTGCCAGCACGCCCAGCGGGACAGGCGCTAATAATTCACCCCTCCACTTT. This chain connects TRBV10-3 to TRBJ1-6, with 8 positions matching TRBD1. CDR1 and CDR2 (germline): ENHRY, SYGVKD. With 10 bases clipped from V and 5 bases from J, the junction kept 16 bases outside the gene matches. The CDR3 consists of 17 residues.

This clonotype was observed many times. The chain combines TRBV5-6 with TRBJ2-7; no reliable D call. CDR1 is SGHDT and CDR2 is YYEEEE in the germline V gene. The CDR3 runs to 12 residues. Trimming removed 3 bases at V and 6 bases at J, with 10 bases between. The CDR3 is CASSSSLLEQYF. The DNA for the CDR3 is TGTGCCAGCAGCTCGTCCCTCCTCGAGCAGTACTTC.

For this clonotype: A much larger clone lies one base from this, so it may be a read error. A read error is likely, as this CDR3 ends without the conserved phenylalanine or tryptophan. This sequence joins TRBV12-3 or TRBV12-4 and TRBJ1-1, with D uncertain. The CDR3 contains 15 residues. V lost 7 bases and J lost 0, with 15 bases in between. The CDR3 spells CASTQRRMVNTEAFL. For the CDR3, the DNA is TGTGCCAGCACTCAACGGAGGATGGTGAACACTGAAGCTTTCCTT.

As to this clonotype: This may come from a read error, since a much larger clone is one base off. The rearrangement joins TRBV19 to TRBJ1-6; 8 nucleotides match TRBD1. Germline CDR1 reads LNHDA; CDR2 reads SQIVND (reference sequence). V lost 10 bases, J lost 9 bases, and 14 bases stayed unmatched. The CDR3 is 15 amino acids. This chain's CDR3 is CANRRQGFKISPLHF. CDR3 bases: TGTGCCAATAGGAGACAGGGGTTTAAAATTTCACCCCTCCACTTT.

This clonotype has a handful of counts. The J gene is TRBJ1-5, the V gene TRBV2, with D possibly TRBD1 on 6 matching bases. Trimming cost V 6 bases and J 0 bases, with 15 bases left between them. Germline-derived CDR1 and CDR2 are SNHLY and FYNNEI. The CDR3 runs 16 residues. Here the CDR3 reads CASRPNPGDSNQPQHF. The CDR3 DNA reads as TGTGCCAGCAGACCCAACCCAGGGGATAGCAATCAGCCCCAGCATTTT.